Presented here are 5 T cell receptor beta chains from one specimen sequenced in a study of OX40 agonist ivuxolimab in advanced cancers. Sequencing used immunoSEQ multiplex PCR; TCRdb keeps in-frame clones, though not all of them. The sample carries 45,000 or so clones, approximately 91% recorded once. The sample here was CD4+ or CD8+ T cells sorted from blood, taken in a trial of the OX40 agonist ivuxolimab. The receptor set was obtained from an adult with an advanced solid tumor such as melanoma, head and neck, liver or kidney cancer.

CDR3 amino acids: CASSRDTGYTEAFF. For the CDR3, the DNA is TGTGCCAGCAGTCGGGACACAGGGTACACTGAAGCTTTCTTT. The rearrangement links TRBV5-5 to TRBJ1-1, with D possibly being TRBD1 (6 bases). V lost 5 bases and J lost 3, with 14 bases in between. Germline V gene sequence: CDR1 SGHKS, CDR2 YYEKEE (reference sequence). This CDR3 region has 14 residues.

This clone was counted once. V and J are TRBV5-5 and TRBJ1-5, with D uncertain. CDR1 SGHKS and CDR2 YYEKEE come from the germline V gene (reference sequence). There are 17 residues in the CDR3. Trimming shortened V by 0 bases and J by 0 bases, and 13 bases separated the two germline ends. The CDR3 sequence: CASSLAGGPYSNQPQHF. DNA of the CDR3: TGTGCCAGCAGCTTGGCCGGCGGACCATATAGCAATCAGCCCCAGCATTTT.

This chain joins TRBV5-6 and TRBJ2-7, with D perhaps given as TRBD1 or TRBD2 (5 bases each). The CDR3 contains 15 residues. The V end was cut by 0 bases, the J end by 2 bases, with 12 bases between. The germline gives CDR1 SGHDT, CDR2 YYEEEE. Written as DNA, the CDR3 is TGTGCCAGCAGCTTGGCTGGGACGGCCACCTACGAGCAGTACTTC. Its protein product is CASSLAGTATYEQYF. The variable domain in full, with the rest retrieved from reference TRBV5-6 and TRBJ2-7, is DAGVTQSPTHLIKTRGQQVTLRCSPKSGHDTVSWYQQALGQGPQFIFQYYEEEERQRGNFPDRFSGHQFPNYSSELNVNALLLGDSALYLCASSLAGTATYEQYFGPGTRLTVT.

This clone was recorded only once. The V and J genes are TRBV5-4 and TRBJ2-7; 10 bases are shared with TRBD1. Germline-derived CDR1 and CDR2 are SGHNT and YYREEE (reference sequence). The CDR3 sequence is 16 residues long. Losses at the gene ends were 4 bases for V and 4 bases for J; bases not matched to a gene: 11. This chain's CDR3 is CASSGDRGIAGYEQYF. CDR3 DNA sequence: TGTGCCAGCAGCGGGGACAGGGGCATAGCGGGATACGAGCAGTACTTC.

This clone is large. In DNA, the CDR3 is TGTGCCAGCAGCTTAGCGGGCTCCACCGCGGATGAGCAGTTCTTC. Protein product: CASSLAGSTADEQFF. This chain links TRBV7-9 with TRBJ2-1; D remains unclear. The CDR3 contains 15 residues. Germline V gene data show CDR1 as SEHNR and CDR2 as FQNEAQ (reference sequence). V lost 0 bases and J lost 8, with 14 bases in between.